One and the same sample provided the 16 T cell receptor beta chains below, sequenced in a study of regulatory T cells in long-lasting Graves disease. CDR3-region Arm-PCR and iRepertoire HTBI primers produced the TCR beta libraries. One entry per CDR3 protein results from TCRdb running MiXCR on the multiplex PCR reads. The sample lists 200,000 to 300,000 distinct CDR3 sequences, around 20% seen once, with roughly 13% in the top ten. Noted time point: newly diagnosed GD, antithyroid drugs for less than 3 months. The TCR library was prepared using RNA isolated from PBMCs. The sequences come from peripheral blood mononuclear cells (PBMCs), collected at new diagnosis, from a patient treated with antithyroid drugs. These receptor sequences come from a female donor with Graves disease.

In regard to this clonotype: A far larger clone lies a single base away; this is likely a read error. V usage is TRBV7-9 and J usage is TRBJ2-3; D not certain. This CDR3 contains 13 residues. Germline lookup yields CDR1 SEHNR and CDR2 FQNEAQ (reference sequence). CDR3 in amino acids: CAGSLPSTDTQYF. The CDR3 nucleotides read TGTGCCGGCAGCTTACCAAGCACAGATACGCAGTATTTT.

This clonotype was recorded a few times. The chain links TRBV2 to TRBJ2-5; weak D call: TRBD1 (6 bases). V was cut by 3 bases and J by 5 bases, with 10 bases left in between. CDR1 is SNHLY, CDR2 FYNNEI, per germline. The CDR3 loop spans 13 amino acids. The CDR3 nucleotides read TGTGCCAGCAGTGACACAGGGTCCGAGACCCAGTACTTC. This gives the protein CASSDTGSETQYF.

This clonotype was observed a few times. The CDR3 loop reads CASSYPAWNEQFF. The CDR3, as DNA: TGTGCCAGCAGTTACCCGGCCTGGAATGAGCAGTTCTTC. The rearrangement uses TRBV6-2 or TRBV6-3 and TRBJ2-1; no clear D. CDR3 length: 13 amino acids. Germline V CDR1 and CDR2: MNHEY, SVGEGT. V lost 2 bases and J 7 bases, leaving 9 bases between the germline ends.

The CDR3 loop reads CASSRTAGGNNEQFF. The CDR3 DNA sequence: TGCGCCAGCAGCCGCACGGCGGGGGGAAACAATGAGCAGTTCTTC. J is TRBJ2-1 and V is TRBV5-1; 8 nucleotides line up with TRBD2. The CDR3 extends over 15 amino acids. The V gene's germline CDR1 is SGHRS and CDR2 YFSETQ. V lost 4 bases and J lost 5; bases outside the gene matches: 8. Using reference TRBV5-1 and TRBJ2-1 for the parts outside the CDR3, the full variable domain is KAGVTQTPRYLIKTRGQQVTLSCSPISGHRSVSWYQQTPGQGLQFLFEYFSETQRNKGNFPGRFSGRQFSNSRSEMNVSTLELGDSALYLCASSRTAGGNNEQFFGPGTRLTVL.

Points on this clonotype: Given a much more abundant clone one base away, this may be a read error. This rearrangement joins TRBV27 to TRBJ1-3, with unresolved D. This CDR3 has 11 amino acids. CDR1 is MNHEY and CDR2 is SMNVEV in the germline V gene (reference sequence). Trimming took off 7 bases at V and 0 bases at J, with 1 base between the two ends. The CDR3 coding sequence is TGTGCCAGCACCTCTGGAAACACCATATATTTT. As protein: CASTSGNTIYF.

This clonotype appeared many times. The chain carries TRBV29-1 and TRBJ2-1, with TRBD2 identical over 11 bases. The CDR3 extends over 15 amino acids. J lost 8 bases, V lost 6 bases, and 12 bases had no gene match. Germline CDR1 is SQVTM and CDR2 is ANQGSEA. The CDR3 is CSVGSTSGSFDEQFF. CDR3 coding DNA: TGCAGCGTGGGTAGTACTAGCGGGAGTTTCGATGAGCAGTTCTTC.

This clonotype was counted ten times or more. The chain recombines TRBV4-2 with TRBJ1-6; maybe TRBD1 (5 bases). Trimming removed 6 bases at V and 0 bases at J, with 9 bases between. The CDR3 consists of 15 residues. The germline V gene encodes CDR1 LGHNA and CDR2 YNFKEQ. The DNA for the CDR3 is TGTGCCAGCAGTCGACAGAGCTCCTATAATTCACCCCTCCACTTT. Residues: CASSRQSSYNSPLHF.

This clonotype has at least ten counts. The J gene is TRBJ2-7, the V gene TRBV7-2, with 9 bases aligning to TRBD2. This CDR3 has 18 residues. CDR1 SGHTA and CDR2 FQGNSA come from the germline V gene. The V segment lost 4 bases and the J segment 5 bases; nucleotides outside the gene matches: 18. CDR3 sequence: CASSSLEGMRAGGHEQYF. DNA for the CDR3: TGTGCCAGCAGCTCATTAGAGGGGATGAGGGCGGGAGGGCACGAGCAGTACTTC.

This clonotype was observed at least ten times. The chain links TRBV7-8 to TRBJ2-1; 10 positions agree with TRBD2. The V gene end was trimmed by 4 bases and the J gene end by 5 bases; junction bases not matched to a gene: 8. The CDR3 spans 16 residues. Looked up from germline, CDR1 is SGHVS and CDR2 is FQNEAQ. In DNA form, the CDR3 reads TGTGCCAGCAGCTGGACTAGCGGAATCTTAAACAATGAGCAGTTCTTC. Translating gives CASSWTSGILNNEQFF.

Note on this clonotype: A read error is the likely source, as a far larger clone sits one nucleotide away. The chain employs TRBV12-3 or TRBV12-4 and TRBJ2-5; the D is unclear. The CDR3 loop spans 15 amino acids. The V and J ends lost 6 bases and 1 base respectively, with 15 bases between them. CDR3 protein: CASSLRIWGQETQYF. The DNA of the CDR3 is TGTGCCAGCAGCTTAAGGATCTGGGGCCAAGAGACCCAGTACTTC.

The sample holds many counts of this clonotype. This chain joins TRBV7-3 and TRBJ1-1, with a possible D match to TRBD1 (6 bases). V lost 5 bases, J lost 3 bases, and 10 bases lay in between. The CDR3 has 13 residues. Germline lookup yields CDR1 SGHTA and CDR2 FQGTGA. CDR3 sequence (DNA): TGTGCCAGCAGCCGCGACAGGCACACTGAAGCTTTCTTT. Its protein is CASSRDRHTEAFF.

For this clonotype: A single base separates this from a much larger clone, so it may be a read error. The J gene is TRBJ2-3, the V gene TRBV6-2 or TRBV6-3, with D uncertain. The germline V and J ends were trimmed by 6 bases and 4 bases, with 14 bases remaining between them. This CDR3 has 14 residues. Germline loops: CDR1 MNHEY, CDR2 SVGEGT. The CDR3 nucleotides are TGTGCCAGCAGCGGGCGGAGTTCCGCAGATACGCAGTATTTT. Protein: CASSGRSSADTQYF.

This clonotype was observed many times. The chain combines TRBV20-1 with TRBJ1-6; 8 bases fit TRBD1. Germline V gene data show CDR1 as DFQATT and CDR2 as SNEGSKA (reference sequence). The CDR3 is 15 residues long. After removal of 6 bases from V and 6 bases from J, the junction contained 10 bases not matched to a gene. CDR3 protein: CSAVLTGGLNSPLHF. The CDR3 DNA reads TGCAGTGCCGTACTTACAGGGGGACTTAATTCACCCCTCCACTTT.

In this sample, this clonotype turned up many times. The chain carries TRBV5-1 and TRBJ2-7, with D tentatively TRBD1 (6 bases). The germline V gene has CDR1 SGHRS and CDR2 YFSETQ. Deletions cut 4 bases from V and 3 bases from J, with 11 bases between. CDR3 length: 13 amino acids. CDR3: CASSPGDFYEQYF. In DNA, the CDR3 is TGCGCCAGCAGCCCAGGGGATTTCTACGAGCAGTACTTC.

This clonotype showed up many times. V is TRBV18 and J is TRBJ2-1; a weak D match, TRBD1 (6 bases). Trimming pared 3 bases from V and 4 bases from J, leaving 16 bases between. Germline V gene data show CDR1 as KGHSH and CDR2 as LQKENI. This CDR3 contains 16 residues. Here the CDR3 reads CASSPLEGHAYNEQFF. CDR3 coding DNA: TGTGCCAGCTCACCCCTTGAGGGACATGCTTACAATGAGCAGTTCTTC.

This clonotype was detected ten times or more. The gene calls are TRBV7-3 and TRBJ2-2; no reliable D call. CDR1 SGHTA and CDR2 FQGTGA come from the germline V gene. This CDR3 spans 12 amino acids. Trimming took off 2 bases at V and 4 bases at J, with 2 bases between the two ends. The CDR3, as DNA: TGTGCCAGCAGCTTAGTCACCGGGGAGCTGTTTTTT. It specifies CASSLVTGELFF. The whole variable domain, remainder taken from reference TRBV7-3 and TRBJ2-2, is GAGVSQTPSNKVTEKGKYVELRCDPISGHTALYWYRQSLGQGPEFLIYFQGTGAADDSGLPNDRFFAVRPEGSVSTLKIQRTERGDSAVYLCASSLVTGELFFGEGSRLTVL.